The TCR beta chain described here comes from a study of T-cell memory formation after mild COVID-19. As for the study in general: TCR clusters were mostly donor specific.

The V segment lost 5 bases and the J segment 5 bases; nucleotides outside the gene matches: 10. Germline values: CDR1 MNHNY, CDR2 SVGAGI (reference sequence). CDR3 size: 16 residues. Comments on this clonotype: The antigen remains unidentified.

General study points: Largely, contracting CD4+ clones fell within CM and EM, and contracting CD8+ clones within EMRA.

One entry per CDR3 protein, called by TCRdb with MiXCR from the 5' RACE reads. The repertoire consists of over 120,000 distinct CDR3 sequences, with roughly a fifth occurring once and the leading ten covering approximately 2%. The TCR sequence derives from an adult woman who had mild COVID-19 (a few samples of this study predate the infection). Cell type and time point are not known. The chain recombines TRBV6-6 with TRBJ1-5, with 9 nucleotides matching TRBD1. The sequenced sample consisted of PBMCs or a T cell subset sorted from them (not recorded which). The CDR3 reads CASSPSTGGRYQPQHF. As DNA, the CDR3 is TGTGCCAGCAGTCCTTCGACAGGGGGAAGGTATCAGCCCCAGCATTTT.